A single sample is the source of the 27 T cell receptor beta chains below, sequenced in a study of blood T cell repertoires in COVID-19. Using immunoSEQ multiplex PCR, the repertoire was profiled, and TCRdb retains in-frame clones only, with some absent. The table includes about 440,000 clones, about 85% detected once. The sequenced sample consisted of PBMCs or T cells enriched from blood (not recorded which). These TCRs come from a woman between 18 and 29 years old with acute COVID-19.

The chain employs TRBV5-4 and TRBJ2-7, with a tentative D call TRBD2 (6 bases). The germline V and J ends were trimmed by 2 bases and 0 bases, with 9 bases remaining between them. Germline CDR1 and CDR2: SGHNT and YYREEE (reference sequence). The CDR3 is 14 amino acids. The CDR3 coding sequence is TGTGCCAGCAGCTTTGGGAGGAGCTCCTACGAGCAGTACTTC. It yields the protein CASSFGRSSYEQYF. Looking up the rest from reference TRBV5-4 and TRBJ2-7 gives the full variable domain: ETGVTQSPTHLIKTRGQQVTLRCSSQSGHNTVSWYQQALGQGPQFIFQYYREEENGRGNFPPRFSGLQFPNYSSELNVNALELDDSALYLCASSFGRSSYEQYFGPGTRLTVT.

The V gene is TRBV6-5, the J gene TRBJ1-1; 7 bases are shared with TRBD1. Germline CDR1 reads MNHEY; CDR2 reads SVGAGI. The J segment lost 5 bases and the V segment lost 4 bases, leaving 4 bases of the junction unmatched. This CDR3 contains 13 residues. CDR3 residues: CASSLQGRTEAFF. The CDR3 DNA is TGTGCCAGCAGTTTACAGGGGCGGACTGAAGCTTTCTTT.

This clone appeared a single time. The genes are TRBV29-1 and TRBJ1-2; D not certain. V was cut by 7 bases and J by 2 bases, with 20 bases left in between. The CDR3 loop spans 15 amino acids. The V gene's germline CDR1 is SQVTM and CDR2 ANQGSEA. The CDR3 is CSAPVTTLSNYGYTF. The CDR3, as DNA: TGCAGCGCCCCCGTGACAACCCTCAGCAACTATGGCTACACCTTC. The full variable domain, rest sourced from reference TRBV29-1 and TRBJ1-2, is SAVISQKPSRDICQRGTSLTIQCQVDSQVTMMFWYRQQPGQSLTLIATANQGSEATYESGFVIDKFPISRPNLTFSTLTVSNMSPEDSSIYLCSAPVTTLSNYGYTFGSGTRLTVV.

This chain uses TRBV14 with TRBJ2-1; weak D call: TRBD2 (6 bases). CDR1 is SGHDN and CDR2 is FVKESK in the germline V gene. The CDR3 consists of 17 residues. Trimming took off 3 bases at V and 0 bases at J, with 15 bases between the two ends. The CDR3 sequence: CASSHLFIGSSYNEQFF. As DNA, the CDR3 is TGTGCCAGCAGCCATTTATTTATCGGGAGCTCCTACAATGAGCAGTTCTTC.

The chain employs TRBV19 and TRBJ1-2; 9 bases are a match to TRBD1. The CDR3 loop spans 15 amino acids. With 5 bases clipped from V and 6 bases from J, the junction kept 10 bases outside the gene matches. From germline, CDR1 is LNHDA and CDR2 SQIVND (reference sequence). The CDR3: CASSAGQGLMDGYTF. Written as DNA, the CDR3 is TGTGCCAGTAGTGCGGGACAGGGTTTAATGGATGGCTACACCTTC.

The chain uses TRBV5-1 and TRBJ2-2, with D hard to call. Between the trimmed V and J ends, which lost 5 bases and 1 base, there was a span of 6 bases. This CDR3 region has 13 residues. Per germline, CDR1 SGHRS and CDR2 YFSETQ. In DNA, the CDR3 is TGCGCCAGCAGTAACAGGAACACCGGGGAGCTGTTTTTT. Translating gives CASSNRNTGELFF.

The genes are TRBV5-4 and TRBJ2-5, with 12 bases identical to TRBD2. Germline V gene lookup returns CDR1 SGHNT and CDR2 YYREEE (reference sequence). Unmatched junction bases numbered 2, after V lost 4 bases and J lost 1 base. The CDR3 length is 15 residues. In DNA form, the CDR3 reads TGTGCCAGCAGCCCGGGACTAGCGGGCCAAGAGACCCAGTACTTC. Its translation is CASSPGLAGQETQYF.

The gene calls are TRBV29-1 and TRBJ1-2; a weak D match, TRBD1 (5 bases). Trimming removed 2 bases from V and 5 bases from J, with 18 bases in between. The V gene's germline CDR1 is SQVTM and CDR2 ANQGSEA. The CDR3 consists of 15 residues. CDR3 protein: CSVEFLVTGAYGYTF. CDR3 coding DNA: TGCAGCGTTGAATTTCTTGTAACAGGTGCTTATGGCTACACCTTC.

This sequence joins TRBV9 and TRBJ2-7, with D tentatively TRBD1 (6 bases). CDR1 and CDR2 from the germline V gene are SGDLS and YYNGEE. This CDR3 has 14 residues. V lost 3 bases and J lost 1, with 11 bases in between. CDR3 coding DNA: TGTGCCAGCAGCGCAGGGGATTTGTCCTACGAGCAGTACTTC. It translates to CASSAGDLSYEQYF.

The chain couples TRBV9 to TRBJ2-2; D may be TRBD1 (5 bases). This CDR3 comprises 16 residues. Trimming cost V 4 bases and J 6 bases, with 19 bases left between them. Germline V CDR1 and CDR2: SGDLS, YYNGEE. The CDR3 DNA is TGTGCCAGCAGCACCCGACAGTTTCGAAACTCCGGGGAGCTGTTTTTT. Translating gives CASSTRQFRNSGELFF.

The rearrangement uses TRBV10-2 and TRBJ2-7; possibly TRBD2 for D (5 bases). Germline assignment: CDR1 WSHSY and CDR2 SAAADI. Trimming removed 11 bases from V and 7 bases from J, with 21 bases in between. CDR3 length: 13 residues. CDR3 nucleotide sequence: TGCGCCCGCGAGCGGACGCTGCCGGGGGAGCAGTACTTC. Its translation: CARERTLPGEQYF.

The V call is TRBV6-4, the J call TRBJ2-6; D is unclear. CDR1 MRHNA and CDR2 SNTAGT come from the germline V gene. Deletions cut 0 bases from V and 0 bases from J, with 3 bases between. The CDR3 has 15 residues. Here the CDR3 DNA reads TGTGCCAGCAGTGACTCGAGCTCTGGGGCCAACGTCCTGACTTTC. Translated, it gives CASSDSSSGANVLTF.

The chain recombines TRBV7-2 with TRBJ1-5; maybe TRBD1 (6 bases). V lost 3 bases and J 3 bases, leaving 15 bases between the germline ends. The CDR3 covers 16 residues. Germline lookup yields CDR1 SGHTA and CDR2 FQGNSA. The DNA for the CDR3 is TGTGCCAGCAGCTTCCTCACCCACAGGGCCAATCAGCCCCAGCATTTT. This codes for CASSFLTHRANQPQHF. The full variable domain, completed using reference TRBV7-2 and TRBJ1-5, is GAGVSQSPSNKVTEKGKDVELRCDPISGHTALYWYRQSLGQGLEFLIYFQGNSAPDKSGLPSDRFSAERTGGSVSTLTIQRTQQEDSAVYLCASSFLTHRANQPQHFGDGTRLSIL.

The gene calls are TRBV30 and TRBJ2-2; 8 bases are shared with TRBD2. V trimming: 0 bases; J trimming: 1 base; junction bases outside the gene matches: 4. CDR3 size: 16 residues. Germline loops: CDR1 GTSNPN, CDR2 SVGIG (reference sequence). The CDR3 DNA reads TGTGCCTGGAGTGTAGTCGGGAGGGGGAACACCGGGGAGCTGTTTTTT. Amino acid sequence: CAWSVVGRGNTGELFF.

This clone occurred a few times. The genes are TRBV19 and TRBJ2-3; D not resolved. V dropped 8 bases and J dropped 1 base, with 22 bases sitting between them. There are 17 residues in the CDR3. In germline, CDR1 is LNHDA, CDR2 SQIVND (reference sequence). CDR3 region: CASHSKRTVYGTDTQYF. The CDR3, as DNA: TGTGCCAGTCACAGTAAAAGAACAGTATATGGCACAGATACGCAGTATTTT.

V usage is TRBV6-5 and J usage is TRBJ2-5; weak D call: TRBD1 (6 bases). The CDR3 spans 13 residues. CDR1 and CDR2 (germline): MNHEY, SVGAGI. Trimming pared 5 bases from V and 0 bases from J, leaving 7 bases between. CDR3 sequence reads: CASSNRDQETQYF. CDR3 bases: TGTGCCAGCAGTAACAGGGACCAAGAGACCCAGTACTTC.

This clone was observed once. The chain is built from TRBV6-6 and TRBJ2-1; D might be TRBD1 (5 bases). The CDR3 runs to 14 residues. With 6 bases removed from V and 4 bases from J, the gap between germline ends came to 13 bases. Looked up from germline, CDR1 is MNHNY and CDR2 is SVGAGI (reference sequence). CDR3 DNA: TGTGCCAGCAGCTTTGACAGAGGTTACAATGAGCAGTTCTTC. Its translation: CASSFDRGYNEQFF.

The rearrangement uses TRBV11-2 and TRBJ1-2; weak D call: TRBD1 (5 bases). Germline values: CDR1 SGHAT, CDR2 FQNNGV. This CDR3 has 15 residues. V gave up 5 bases and J gave up 0 bases, with 13 bases separating them. CDR3 nucleotides: TGTGCCAGCAGCCCCGGACACGCGCCTAACTATGGCTACACCTTC. This encodes CASSPGHAPNYGYTF.

This chain joins TRBV7-2 and TRBJ2-1; 8 bases map to TRBD2. This CDR3 has 14 residues. Unmatched junction bases numbered 7, after V lost 7 bases and J lost 5 bases. The germline gives CDR1 SGHTA, CDR2 FQGNSA. CDR3 in amino acids: CASKGLAYDNEQFF. Here the CDR3 DNA reads TGTGCCAGCAAAGGACTAGCCTATGACAATGAGCAGTTCTTC. Using reference TRBV7-2 and TRBJ2-1 for the parts outside the CDR3, the full variable domain is GAGVSQSPSNKVTEKGKDVELRCDPISGHTALYWYRQSLGQGLEFLIYFQGNSAPDKSGLPSDRFSAERTGGSVSTLTIQRTQQEDSAVYLCASKGLAYDNEQFFGPGTRLTVL.

The chain combines TRBV19 with TRBJ1-4; D is unclear. The CDR3 is 15 amino acids. The germline V gene encodes CDR1 LNHDA and CDR2 SQIVND (reference sequence). V was clipped by 1 base and J by 0 bases, with 6 bases between them. For the CDR3, the DNA is TGTGCCAGTAGTATAGGCACAACAACTAATGAAAAACTGTTTTTT. Protein: CASSIGTTTNEKLFF.

This chain uses TRBV5-4 with TRBJ1-5, with D possibly being TRBD1 (5 bases). This CDR3 region has 15 residues. V was shortened by 2 bases and J by 1 base, with 10 bases between the two germline ends. The germline CDR1 and CDR2 sequences are SGHNT and YYREEE (reference sequence). CDR3 sequence (DNA): TGTGCCAGCAGCTTAGTCCCAGGGAGCAATCAGCCCCAGCATTTT. This sequence encodes CASSLVPGSNQPQHF.

This clone showed up many times. V gene TRBV7-9 combines with J gene TRBJ1-5; tentatively, D is TRBD1 (5 bases). CDR1 and CDR2 from the germline V gene are SEHNR and FQNEAQ (reference sequence). V gave up 1 base and J gave up 1 base, with 11 bases separating them. The length of the CDR3 is 16 residues. CDR3 DNA sequence: TGTGCCAGCAGCTTAGACTCAGGGTTCAGCAATCAGCCCCAGCATTTT. As protein: CASSLDSGFSNQPQHF.

V and J are TRBV28 and TRBJ1-6; perhaps TRBD1 as D (5 bases). CDR3 length: 12 residues. Germline assignment: CDR1 MDHEN and CDR2 SYDVKM. The V end lost 6 bases, the J end lost 11 bases, and 11 bases lay between the germline ends. The chain's CDR3 is CASSQTVPPLHF. The DNA of the CDR3 is TGTGCCAGCAGCCAGACAGTCCCACCCCTCCACTTT.

The chain joins TRBV27 to TRBJ2-7, with a weak D call TRBD1 (7 bases). CDR1 is MNHEY, CDR2 SMNVEV, per germline (reference sequence). The CDR3 is made up of 18 amino acids. V lost 2 bases to trimming and J lost 0 bases, with 20 bases between them. CDR3 sequence (DNA): TGTGCCAGCAGTTTAGGGATCGGAGGGGGCTCAGTCTCCTACGAGCAGTACTTC. It is translated as CASSLGIGGGSVSYEQYF.

The rearrangement joins TRBV7-2 to TRBJ1-1; 7 nucleotides agree with TRBD1. This CDR3 has 14 residues. Germline CDR1 and CDR2: SGHTA and FQGNSA. The V gene end was trimmed by 0 bases and the J gene end by 3 bases; junction bases not matched to a gene: 1. In DNA, the CDR3 is TGTGCCAGCAGCTTAGCCGGGACAGACACTGAAGCTTTCTTT. Encoded protein: CASSLAGTDTEAFF. The full variable domain, in which reference TRBV7-2 and TRBJ1-1 provide the parts outside the CDR3, is GAGVSQSPSNKVTEKGKDVELRCDPISGHTALYWYRQSLGQGLEFLIYFQGNSAPDKSGLPSDRFSAERTGGSVSTLTIQRTQQEDSAVYLCASSLAGTDTEAFFGQGTRLTVV.

The chain combines TRBV11-3 with TRBJ2-1; D ambiguous. Germline V gives CDR1 SGHNT, CDR2 YENEEA. CDR3 length equals 10 residues. V was clipped by 3 bases and J by 9 bases, with 3 bases between them. The CDR3 nucleotides are TGTGCCAGCAGCTTGAGTGAGCAGTTCTTC. Translated, it gives CASSLSEQFF. Based on the CDR3 plus reference TRBV11-3 and TRBJ2-1, the full variable domain is EAGVVQSPRYKIIEKKQPVAFWCNPISGHNTLYWYLQNLGQGPELLIRYENEEAVDDSQLPKDRFSAERLKGVDSTLKIQPAELGDSAVYLCASSLSEQFFGPGTRLTVL.

V is TRBV4-1 and J is TRBJ1-2; TRBD1 aligns across 9 bases. CDR3 length equals 17 residues. The V gene end was trimmed by 4 bases and the J gene end by 3 bases; junction bases not matched to a gene: 12. Germline V gene data show CDR1 as MGHRA and CDR2 as YSYEKL. CDR3 in DNA: TGCGCCAGCAGCCCGACGCCCCGGACAGGGGACCACTATGGCTACACCTTC. Protein sequence: CASSPTPRTGDHYGYTF.